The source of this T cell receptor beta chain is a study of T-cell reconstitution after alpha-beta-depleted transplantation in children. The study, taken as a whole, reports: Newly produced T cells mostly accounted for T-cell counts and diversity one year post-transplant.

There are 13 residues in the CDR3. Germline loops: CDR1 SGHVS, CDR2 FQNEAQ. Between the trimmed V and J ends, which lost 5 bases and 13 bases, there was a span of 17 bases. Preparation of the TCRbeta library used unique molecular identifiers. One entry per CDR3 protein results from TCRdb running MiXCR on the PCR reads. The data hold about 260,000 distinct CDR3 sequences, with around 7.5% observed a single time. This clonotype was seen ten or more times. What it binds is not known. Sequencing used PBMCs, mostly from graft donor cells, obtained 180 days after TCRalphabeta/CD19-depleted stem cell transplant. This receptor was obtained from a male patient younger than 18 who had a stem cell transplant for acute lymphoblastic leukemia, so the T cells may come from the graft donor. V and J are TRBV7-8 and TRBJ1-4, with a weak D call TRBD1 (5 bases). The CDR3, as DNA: TGTGCCAGCAGCCACCGGGACCCGGCAAGACTGTTTTTT. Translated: CASSHRDPARLFF.